This T cell receptor (beta chain) was sequenced for a study of T cell responses to AZD1222 COVID-19 vaccine. Assay: immunoSEQ multiplex PCR; the TCRdb copy retains only in-frame clones and omits some. The sample has approximately 150,000 clones, under 95% seen once. CDR1 SGHAT and CDR2 FQDESV come from the germline V gene (reference sequence). The CDR3 sequence is 14 residues long. Trimming shortened V by 5 bases and J by 8 bases, and 18 bases separated the two germline ends. With respect to this clone: Its antigen is unknown.

Whole-study findings and limits: Spike-specific TCR breadth rose after two AZD1222 doses, and depth rose as well. A reported finding is that nearly half of spike-specific TCRs target unmutated variant regions. The donors showed a predominance of white British ancestry and of females, with possible underestimation of clonal diversity. Only a handful of AZD1222 recipients, several in all, had baseline seropositivity.

The TCR comes from an adult in good health. This chain links TRBV11-1 with TRBJ1-2; unclear D gene. The material was peripheral blood, obtained on day 0 of AZD1222 vaccination. DNA for the CDR3: TGTGCCAGCAGCAAGGGTCTACCCGCGGGAGGCTACACCTTC. It translates to CASSKGLPAGGYTF.